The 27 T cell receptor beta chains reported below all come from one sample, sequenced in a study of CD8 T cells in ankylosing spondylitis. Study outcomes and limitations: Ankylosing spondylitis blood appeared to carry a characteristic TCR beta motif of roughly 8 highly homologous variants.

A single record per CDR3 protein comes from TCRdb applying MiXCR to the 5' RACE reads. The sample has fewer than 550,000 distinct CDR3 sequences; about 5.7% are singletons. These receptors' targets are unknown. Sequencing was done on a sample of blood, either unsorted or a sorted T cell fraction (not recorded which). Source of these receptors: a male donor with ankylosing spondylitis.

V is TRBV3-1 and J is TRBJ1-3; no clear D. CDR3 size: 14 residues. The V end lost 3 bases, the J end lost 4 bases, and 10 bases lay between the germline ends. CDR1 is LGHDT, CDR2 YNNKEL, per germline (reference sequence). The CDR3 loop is CASSQPTLGNTIYF. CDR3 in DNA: TGTGCCAGCAGCCAGCCCACCCTCGGAAACACCATATATTTT.

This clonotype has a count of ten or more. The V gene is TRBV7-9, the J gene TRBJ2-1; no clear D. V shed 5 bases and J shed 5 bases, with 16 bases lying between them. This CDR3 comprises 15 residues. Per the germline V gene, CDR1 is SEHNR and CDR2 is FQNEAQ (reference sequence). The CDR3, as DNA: TGTGCCAGCAGCCCGGGTTGGGCGAGCAACAATGAGCAGTTCTTC. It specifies CASSPGWASNNEQFF.

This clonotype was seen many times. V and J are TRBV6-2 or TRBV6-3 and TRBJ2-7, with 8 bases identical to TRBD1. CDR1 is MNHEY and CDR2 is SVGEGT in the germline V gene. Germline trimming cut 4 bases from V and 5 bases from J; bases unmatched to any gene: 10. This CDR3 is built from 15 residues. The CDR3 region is CASSWVDRVLDEQYF. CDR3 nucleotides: TGTGCCAGCAGTTGGGTGGACAGGGTACTGGACGAGCAGTACTTC.

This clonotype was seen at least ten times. CDR3 DNA: TGCGCCAGCAGCTCTGGAACGGCTGAAAGCTCCTATAATTCACCCCTCCACTTT. It translates to CASSSGTAESSYNSPLHF. V is TRBV5-1 and J is TRBJ1-6; D call uncertain. CDR1 is SGHRS and CDR2 is YFSETQ in the germline V gene. The length of the CDR3 is 18 residues. The germline V and J ends were trimmed by 3 bases and 0 bases, with 16 bases remaining between them.

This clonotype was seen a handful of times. CDR3 in DNA: TGTGCCAGCAGCTTAGACAGGGGTAAAAATTCACCCCTCCACTTT. It translates to CASSLDRGKNSPLHF. The V call is TRBV7-8, the J call TRBJ1-6; 7 nucleotides align to TRBD1. From germline, CDR1 is SGHVS and CDR2 FQNEAQ. With 1 base clipped from V and 7 bases from J, the junction kept 4 bases outside the gene matches. This CDR3 is built from 15 residues.

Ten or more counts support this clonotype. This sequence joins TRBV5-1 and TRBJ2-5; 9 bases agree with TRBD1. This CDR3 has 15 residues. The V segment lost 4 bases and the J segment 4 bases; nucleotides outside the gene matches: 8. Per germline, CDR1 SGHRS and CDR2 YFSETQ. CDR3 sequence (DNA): TGCGCCAGCAGCCCCCCGGGACAGGGCTTAGAGACCCAGTACTTC. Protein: CASSPPGQGLETQYF.

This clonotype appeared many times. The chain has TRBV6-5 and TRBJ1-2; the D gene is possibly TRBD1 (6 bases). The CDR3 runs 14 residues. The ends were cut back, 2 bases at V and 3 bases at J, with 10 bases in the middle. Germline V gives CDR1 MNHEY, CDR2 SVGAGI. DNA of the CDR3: TGTGCCAGCAGTTACGGCAGGGGACACTATGGCTACACCTTC. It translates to CASSYGRGHYGYTF.

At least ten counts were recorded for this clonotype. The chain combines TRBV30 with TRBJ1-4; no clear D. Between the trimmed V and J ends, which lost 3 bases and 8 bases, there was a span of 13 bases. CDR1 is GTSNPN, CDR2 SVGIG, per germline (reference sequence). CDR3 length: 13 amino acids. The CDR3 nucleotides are TGTGCCTGGAGGTGGCCGACCGGCGAAAAACTGTTTTTT. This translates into CAWRWPTGEKLFF.

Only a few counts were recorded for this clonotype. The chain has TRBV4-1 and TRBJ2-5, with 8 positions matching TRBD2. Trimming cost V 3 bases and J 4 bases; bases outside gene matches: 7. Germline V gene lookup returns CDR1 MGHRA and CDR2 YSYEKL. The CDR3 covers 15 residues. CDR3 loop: CASSQRAGVGETQYF. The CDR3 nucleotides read TGCGCCAGCAGCCAGAGAGCGGGAGTGGGAGAGACCCAGTACTTC.

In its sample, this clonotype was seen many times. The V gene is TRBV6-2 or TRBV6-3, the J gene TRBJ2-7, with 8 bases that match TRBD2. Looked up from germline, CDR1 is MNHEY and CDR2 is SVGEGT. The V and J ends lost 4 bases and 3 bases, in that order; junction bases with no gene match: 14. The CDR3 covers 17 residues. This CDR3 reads CASSSLRRSGSNYEQYF. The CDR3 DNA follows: TGTGCCAGCAGTTCCCTGAGGCGGAGCGGGAGTAACTACGAGCAGTACTTC.

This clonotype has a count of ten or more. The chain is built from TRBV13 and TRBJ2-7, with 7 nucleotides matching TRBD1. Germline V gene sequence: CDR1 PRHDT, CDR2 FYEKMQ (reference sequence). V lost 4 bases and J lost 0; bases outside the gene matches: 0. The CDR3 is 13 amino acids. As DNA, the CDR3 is TGTGCCAGCAGCTACAGGGGCTCCTACGAGCAGTACTTC. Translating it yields CASSYRGSYEQYF.

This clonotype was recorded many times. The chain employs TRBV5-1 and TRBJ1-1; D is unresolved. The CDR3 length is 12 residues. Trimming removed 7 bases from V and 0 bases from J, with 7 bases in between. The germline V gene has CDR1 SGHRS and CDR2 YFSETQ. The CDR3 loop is CASHSLNTEAFF. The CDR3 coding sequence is TGCGCCAGCCATAGCCTGAACACTGAAGCTTTCTTT.

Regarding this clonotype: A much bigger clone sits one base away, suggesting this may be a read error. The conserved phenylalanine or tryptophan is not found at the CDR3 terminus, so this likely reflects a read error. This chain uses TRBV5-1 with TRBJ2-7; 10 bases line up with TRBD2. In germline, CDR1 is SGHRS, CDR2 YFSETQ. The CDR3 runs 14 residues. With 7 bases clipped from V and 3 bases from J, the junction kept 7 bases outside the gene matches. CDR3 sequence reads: CASARAGGRYEQYS. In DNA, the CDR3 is TGCGCCAGCGCCCGAGCGGGGGGGCGCTACGAGCAGTACTCC.

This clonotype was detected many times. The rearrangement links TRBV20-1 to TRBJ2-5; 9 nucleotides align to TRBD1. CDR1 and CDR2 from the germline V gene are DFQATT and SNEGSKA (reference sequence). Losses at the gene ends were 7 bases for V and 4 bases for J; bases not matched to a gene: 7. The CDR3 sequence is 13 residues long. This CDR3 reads CSVLQGAGETQYF. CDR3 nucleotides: TGCAGTGTTTTACAGGGGGCAGGAGAGACCCAGTACTTC.

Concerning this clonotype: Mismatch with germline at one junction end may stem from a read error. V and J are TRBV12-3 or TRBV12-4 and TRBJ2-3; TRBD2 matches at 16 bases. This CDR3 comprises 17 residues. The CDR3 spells CASRHRGLAGGADTQYF. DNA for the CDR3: TGTGCCAGCCGTCATCGGGGACTAGCGGGAGGGGCAGATACACAGTATTTT.

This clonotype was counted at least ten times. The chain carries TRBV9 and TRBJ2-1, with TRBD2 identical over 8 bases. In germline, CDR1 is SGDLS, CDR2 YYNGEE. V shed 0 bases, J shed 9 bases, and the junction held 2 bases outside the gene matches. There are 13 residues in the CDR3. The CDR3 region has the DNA TGTGCCAGCAGCGTAGTTGGGACTAGTGAGCAGTTCTTC. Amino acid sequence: CASSVVGTSEQFF.

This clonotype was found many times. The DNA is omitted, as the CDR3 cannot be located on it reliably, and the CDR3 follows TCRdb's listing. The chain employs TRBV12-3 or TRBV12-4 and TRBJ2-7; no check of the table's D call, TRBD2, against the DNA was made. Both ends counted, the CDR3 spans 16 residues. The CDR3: CASSSSSRDLPYEQYF.

DNA for the CDR3: TGTGCCAGCAGTGAAGCGCCGGGAGGGCCTACAGATACGCAGTATTTT. Its translation: CASSEAPGGPTDTQYF. The genes are TRBV2 and TRBJ2-3, with 8 bases that match TRBD2. The trim removed 0 bases at V and 3 bases at J, leaving 5 bases unmatched. The CDR3 runs 16 residues. Germline V gives CDR1 SNHLY, CDR2 FYNNEI.

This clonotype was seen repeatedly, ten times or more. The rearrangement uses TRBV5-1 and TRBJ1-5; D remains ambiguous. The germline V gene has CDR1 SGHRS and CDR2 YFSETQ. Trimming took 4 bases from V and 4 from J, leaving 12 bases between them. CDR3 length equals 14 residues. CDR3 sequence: CASSRGDPNQPQHF. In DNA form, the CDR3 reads TGCGCCAGCAGCCGCGGGGATCCTAATCAGCCCCAGCATTTT.

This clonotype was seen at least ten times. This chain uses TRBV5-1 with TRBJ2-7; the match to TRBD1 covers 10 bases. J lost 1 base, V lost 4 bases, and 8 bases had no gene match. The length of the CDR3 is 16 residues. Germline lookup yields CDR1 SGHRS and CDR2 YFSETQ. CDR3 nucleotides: TGCGCCAGCAGCCGGAGTGGGACAGGGGCTTCCTACGAGCAGTACTTC. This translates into CASSRSGTGASYEQYF.

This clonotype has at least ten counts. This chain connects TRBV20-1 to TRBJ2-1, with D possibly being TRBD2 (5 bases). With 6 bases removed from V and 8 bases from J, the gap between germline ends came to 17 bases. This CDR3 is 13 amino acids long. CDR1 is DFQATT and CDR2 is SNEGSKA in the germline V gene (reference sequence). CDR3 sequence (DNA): TGCAGTGCCACCTCGGACCCCGGGGATGAGCAGTTCTTC. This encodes CSATSDPGDEQFF.

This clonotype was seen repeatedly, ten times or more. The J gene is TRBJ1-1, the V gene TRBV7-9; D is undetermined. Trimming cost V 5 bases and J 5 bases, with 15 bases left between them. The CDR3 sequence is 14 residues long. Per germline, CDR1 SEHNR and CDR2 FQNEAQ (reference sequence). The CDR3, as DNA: TGTGCCAGCAGCCCCCGATCATATGGGACTGAAGCTTTCTTT. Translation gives CASSPRSYGTEAFF.

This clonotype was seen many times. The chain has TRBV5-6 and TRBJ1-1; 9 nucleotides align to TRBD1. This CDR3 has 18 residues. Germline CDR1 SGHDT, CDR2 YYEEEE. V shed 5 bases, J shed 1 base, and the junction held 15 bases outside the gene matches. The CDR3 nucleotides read TGTGCCAGCAGGCTGGGACAGGGTGCGATTCGTGGGAACACTGAAGCTTTCTTT. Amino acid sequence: CASRLGQGAIRGNTEAFF.

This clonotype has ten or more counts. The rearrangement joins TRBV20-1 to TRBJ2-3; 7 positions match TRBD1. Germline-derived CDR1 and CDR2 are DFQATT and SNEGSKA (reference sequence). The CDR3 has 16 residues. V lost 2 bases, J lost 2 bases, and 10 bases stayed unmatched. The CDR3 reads CSARTRGTEYTDTQYF. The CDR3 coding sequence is TGCAGTGCTAGAACTCGAGGGACAGAATACACAGATACGCAGTATTTT.

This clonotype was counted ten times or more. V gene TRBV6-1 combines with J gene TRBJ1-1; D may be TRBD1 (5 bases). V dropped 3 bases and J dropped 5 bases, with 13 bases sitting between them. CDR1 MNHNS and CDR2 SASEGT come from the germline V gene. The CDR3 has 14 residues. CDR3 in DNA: TGTGCCAGCAGTGAGATGGGGGGTCAGACTGAAGCTTTCTTT. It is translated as CASSEMGGQTEAFF.

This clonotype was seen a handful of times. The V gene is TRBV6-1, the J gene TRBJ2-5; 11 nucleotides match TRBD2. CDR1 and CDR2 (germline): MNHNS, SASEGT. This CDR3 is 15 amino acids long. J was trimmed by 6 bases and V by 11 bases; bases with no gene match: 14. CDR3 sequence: CAAQEWLAGGKTQYF. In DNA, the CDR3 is TGTGCCGCCCAAGAGTGGCTAGCGGGAGGAAAGACCCAGTACTTC.

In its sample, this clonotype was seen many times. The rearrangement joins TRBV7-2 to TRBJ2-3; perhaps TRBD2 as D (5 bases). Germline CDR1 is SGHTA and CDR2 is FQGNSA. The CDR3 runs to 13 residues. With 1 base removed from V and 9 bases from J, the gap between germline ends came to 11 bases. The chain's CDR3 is CASSLELESTQYF. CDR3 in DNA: TGTGCCAGCAGCTTAGAACTAGAATCAACGCAGTATTTT.